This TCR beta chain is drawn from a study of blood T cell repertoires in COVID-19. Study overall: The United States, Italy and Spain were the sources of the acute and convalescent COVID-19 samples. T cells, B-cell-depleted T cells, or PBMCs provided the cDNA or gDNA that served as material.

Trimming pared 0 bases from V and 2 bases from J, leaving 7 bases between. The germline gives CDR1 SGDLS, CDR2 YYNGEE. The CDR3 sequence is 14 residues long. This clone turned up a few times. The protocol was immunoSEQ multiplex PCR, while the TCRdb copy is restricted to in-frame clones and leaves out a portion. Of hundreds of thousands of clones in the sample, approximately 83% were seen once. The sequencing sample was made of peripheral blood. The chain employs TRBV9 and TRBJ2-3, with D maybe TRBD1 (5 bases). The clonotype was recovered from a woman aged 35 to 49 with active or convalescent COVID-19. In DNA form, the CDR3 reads TGTGCCAGCAGCGTAGAGGGGAACACAGATACGCAGTATTTT. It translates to CASSVEGNTDTQYF.